The next 11 T cell receptor beta chains were all read from a single sample in a study of graft-versus-host responses after intestinal transplantation. Here immunoSEQ multiplex PCR was the method, and the copy in TCRdb shows in-frame clones only, minus some. The sample yields 30,000 to 45,000 clones, roughly 92% seen once. These receptors have no known antigen. Here the sequenced sample was unstimulated CD8+ T cells sorted from spleen or lymph node cells, taken before transplant. The source is a human donor who was the organ donor for an intestinal transplant.

This clone was seen only once. The chain links TRBV10-3 to TRBJ2-1; D possibly corresponds to TRBD2 (5 bases). CDR1 and CDR2 (germline): ENHRY, SYGVKD. The V and J ends lost 6 bases and 4 bases respectively, with 10 bases between them. The CDR3 covers 13 residues. CDR3: CAIRHSVYNEQFF. The CDR3 nucleotides read TGTGCCATCAGGCATAGCGTTTACAATGAGCAGTTCTTC.

This clone occurred once. The chain couples TRBV6-5 to TRBJ2-1; no clear D gene. The V end lost 0 bases, the J end lost 10 bases, and 4 bases lay between the germline ends. The CDR3 is made up of 11 amino acids. Germline CDR1 and CDR2: MNHEY and SVGAGI. The CDR3 nucleotides are TGTGCCAGCAGTTACTCGGGGGAGCAGTTCTTC. Its protein is CASSYSGEQFF.

This clone appeared a few times. The genes are TRBV6-5 and TRBJ1-5; perhaps TRBD1 as D (6 bases). Trimming pared 0 bases from V and 3 bases from J, leaving 9 bases between. The CDR3 consists of 15 residues. CDR1 MNHEY and CDR2 SVGAGI come from the germline V gene. As DNA, the CDR3 is TGTGCCAGCAGTTACTCGGGGGGGCCCAATCAGCCCCAGCATTTT. Residues: CASSYSGGPNQPQHF.

V and J are TRBV5-1 and TRBJ2-7, with D tentatively TRBD1 (6 bases). The CDR3 loop spans 14 amino acids. V lost 7 bases to trimming and J lost 4 bases, with 18 bases between them. Germline V gives CDR1 SGHRS, CDR2 YFSETQ. The CDR3 sequence is CASAPTGQPYEQYF. CDR3 DNA sequence: TGCGCCAGCGCCCCCACGGGACAACCTTACGAGCAGTACTTC.

The chain links TRBV28 to TRBJ2-5; a possible D gene is TRBD2 (6 bases). V was clipped by 3 bases and J by 5 bases, with 13 bases between them. Germline V gives CDR1 MDHEN, CDR2 SYDVKM. The CDR3 consists of 14 residues. CDR3 sequence reads: CASSLLAGRETQYF. CDR3 coding DNA: TGTGCCAGCAGTTTGTTGGCGGGGAGGGAGACCCAGTACTTC.

V usage is TRBV9 and J usage is TRBJ2-2; TRBD2 might be the D (6 bases). CDR3 size: 18 residues. The V gene lost 0 bases and the J gene lost 3 bases, with 18 bases spanning the gap. Germline V gene sequence: CDR1 SGDLS, CDR2 YYNGEE. CDR3 protein: CASSVDVMGRRDTGELFF. The CDR3 region has the DNA TGTGCCAGCAGCGTAGATGTTATGGGGAGGCGGGACACCGGGGAGCTGTTTTTT. Filled out from reference TRBV9 and TRBJ2-2, the complete variable domain reads DSGVTQTPKHLITATGQRVTLRCSPRSGDLSVYWYQQSLDQGLQFLIQYYNGEERAKGNILERFSAQQFPDLHSELNLSSLELGDSALYFCASSVDVMGRRDTGELFFGEGSRLTVL.

The genes are TRBV5-1 and TRBJ2-3; tentatively, D is TRBD2 (6 bases). Germline assignment: CDR1 SGHRS and CDR2 YFSETQ. This CDR3 spans 18 amino acids. Trimming left V 0 bases short and J 1 base short, with 18 bases between. The CDR3 DNA is TGCGCCAGCAGCTTGGTCGGGGGTAGCGGACTACGCACAGATACGCAGTATTTT. Encoded protein: CASSLVGGSGLRTDTQYF.

This rearrangement joins TRBV6-1 to TRBJ1-2, with a tentative D call TRBD1 (5 bases). CDR1 MNHNS and CDR2 SASEGT come from the germline V gene. V was shortened by 5 bases and J by 4 bases, with 17 bases between the two germline ends. This CDR3 has 15 residues. The CDR3 region is CASSSRQGTRYGYTF. The CDR3 DNA reads TGTGCCAGCAGTTCACGCCAGGGTACCCGCTATGGCTACACCTTC.

This clone was recorded only once. The chain has TRBV5-1 and TRBJ2-3, with TRBD2 as a possible D gene (5 bases). This CDR3 contains 18 residues. Between the trimmed V and J ends, which lost 0 bases and 3 bases, there was a span of 20 bases. Germline values: CDR1 SGHRS, CDR2 YFSETQ. The CDR3 loop is CASSLVPASTRGTDTQYF. The CDR3, as DNA: TGCGCCAGCAGCTTGGTCCCTGCTAGCACTCGGGGTACAGATACGCAGTATTTT. Full variable domain (remainder filled in from reference TRBV5-1 and TRBJ2-3): KAGVTQTPRYLIKTRGQQVTLSCSPISGHRSVSWYQQTPGQGLQFLFEYFSETQRNKGNFPGRFSGRQFSNSRSEMNVSTLELGDSALYLCASSLVPASTRGTDTQYFGPGTRLTVL.

V is TRBV30 and J is TRBJ1-5, with 12 nucleotides matching TRBD1. Germline lookup yields CDR1 GTSNPN and CDR2 SVGIG (reference sequence). V lost 4 bases and J lost 7; bases outside the gene matches: 5. CDR3 length equals 14 residues. CDR3 residues: CAWTVGQGAQPQHF. CDR3 sequence (DNA): TGTGCCTGGACCGTGGGACAGGGGGCACAGCCCCAGCATTTT.

The chain joins TRBV12-5 to TRBJ2-2; 7 bases agree with TRBD1. The V gene's germline CDR1 is LGHNT and CDR2 FRNRAP. Unmatched junction bases numbered 6, after V lost 3 bases and J lost 5 bases. There are 15 residues in the CDR3. CDR3 coding DNA: TGTGCTAGTGGTTTACAGGGGTGGAGGACCGGGGAGCTGTTTTTT. This sequence encodes CASGLQGWRTGELFF.